The TCR beta chain described here comes from a study of response to subunit inactivated influenza vaccine (dated by TCRdb to 2017 to 2018). A note on the overall study: The study used deep quantitative T cell receptor repertoire profiling to track responses to a trivalent subunit inactivated influenza vaccine. The full study reports these points: According to the authors, only a limited number of new T cells may be recruited by each seasonal influenza vaccination.

Trimming costs V 2 bases and J 4 bases, and their ends lie 3 bases apart. From its cysteine to its phenylalanine, the CDR3 spans 12 amino acids. Solely the CDR3 DNA is kept, with 36 bases framed from the first base. Sequences MGHRA (CDR1) and YSYEKL (CDR2) are obtained from the germline V gene. Library preparation was by RT-PCR. The instrument given in TCRdb is Illumina HiSeq 2500. TCRdb's own reprocessing of the public reads used fastp at Q25 and MiXCR and kept productive beta chains. Merged by CDR3 protein, the rows form single entries marked with the most common genes and DNA. The sample profile shows roughly 650,000 distinct CDR3 sequences; 12% to 15% of them were found once. The ten top clones hold 7.5% to 9% of the sample. About this clonotype itself: Which antigen it targets is not known. It has no much larger one-base neighbor in the sample; base qualities were not kept.

Here the sequenced sample was PBMCs from blood, taken 14 to 15 days before vaccination. The chain links TRBV4-1 with TRBJ1-3, with the identity of the D gene unclear. This receptor was taken from a man aged 45-60 years who received an inactivated influenza vaccine. Donor details come from another sample of the same person, matched by shared clones. The nucleotide sequence reads as follows: TGCGCCAGCAGCCAACTGGGAAACACCATATATTTT. Its translation reads: CASSQLGNTIYF.